Given below is one T cell receptor (beta chain) in context. The sample originates from a study of blood T cell repertoires in COVID-19. Study context: Italy, Spain and the United States were the sources of the convalescent and acute COVID-19 samples.

Per germline, CDR1 SGHRS and CDR2 YFSETQ. This CDR3 has 15 residues. After removal of 0 bases from V and 6 bases from J, the junction contained 9 bases not matched to a gene. Generated by immunoSEQ multiplex PCR, the TCRdb table keeps only in-frame clones and is missing some. Among about 320,000 clones listed, 85% were seen once. Participants spanned ages 18 to 89 years and resided in some 22 US areas. Sequenced input: PBMCs or T cells enriched from blood (not recorded which). The sequence was obtained from a woman in her twenties or thirties who had been exposed to COVID-19. The chain carries TRBV5-1 and TRBJ2-7; 7 bases match TRBD2. CDR3 sequence: CASSLDGGSGAEQYF. Here the CDR3 DNA reads TGCGCCAGCAGCTTGGATGGCGGGAGTGGGGCCGAGCAGTACTTC. Variable domain in full (rest from reference TRBV5-1 and TRBJ2-7): KAGVTQTPRYLIKTRGQQVTLSCSPISGHRSVSWYQQTPGQGLQFLFEYFSETQRNKGNFPGRFSGRQFSNSRSEMNVSTLELGDSALYLCASSLDGGSGAEQYFGPGTRLTVT.